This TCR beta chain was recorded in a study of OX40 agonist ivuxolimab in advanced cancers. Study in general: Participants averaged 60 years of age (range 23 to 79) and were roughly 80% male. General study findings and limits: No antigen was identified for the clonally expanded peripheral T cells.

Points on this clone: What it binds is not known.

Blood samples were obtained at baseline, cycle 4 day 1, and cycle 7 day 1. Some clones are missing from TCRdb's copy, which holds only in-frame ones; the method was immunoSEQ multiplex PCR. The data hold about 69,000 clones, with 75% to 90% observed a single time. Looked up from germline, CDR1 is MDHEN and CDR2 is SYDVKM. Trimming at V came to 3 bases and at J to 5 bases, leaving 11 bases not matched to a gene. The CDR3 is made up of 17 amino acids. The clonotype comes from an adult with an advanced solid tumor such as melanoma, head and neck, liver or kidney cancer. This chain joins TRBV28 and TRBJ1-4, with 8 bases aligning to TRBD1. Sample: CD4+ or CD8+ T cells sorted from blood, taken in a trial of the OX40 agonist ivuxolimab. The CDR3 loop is CASSLIGQGKSNEKLFF. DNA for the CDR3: TGTGCCAGCAGTTTGATTGGACAGGGCAAGTCGAATGAAAAACTGTTTTTT. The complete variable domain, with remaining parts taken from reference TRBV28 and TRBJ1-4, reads DVKVTQSSRYLVKRTGEKVFLECVQDMDHENMFWYRQDPGLGLRLIYFSYDVKMKEKGDIPEGYSVSREKKERFSLILESASTNQTSMYLCASSLIGQGKSNEKLFFGSGTQLSVL.